This T cell receptor beta chain was identified in a study of T cells in tumors and immune-related adverse events (dated by TCRdb to 2020 to 2022). Sample treatment or condition, as interpreted from the label and publication: nivolumab (PD-1 blockade) given before sampling. The DNeasy Blood and Tissue Kit was used to extract DNA from formalin-fixed paraffin-embedded specimens. To note about this clone: Its antigen remains unidentified. One base away there is no much larger clone; base qualities are not given.

Using the immunoSEQ assay, the TCR beta locus was amplified and sequenced, producing bulk TCR Vbeta CDR3 data. Under the source paper's analysis protocol: CDR3s were excluded if they were non-productive, were shorter than 7 amino acids, or did not start with C or end with F/W. Analysis was restricted to specimens with at least 1000 reads, and clonotypes were defined at the amino acid level. To compute clonality, Pielou's evenness was subtracted from 1. To equalize library sizes, abundance-weighted random subsampling with replacement was performed 100 times so that 95% confidence intervals could be reported. Repertoire overlap was quantified using the Morisita overlap index, and the top 40 clones per specimen were examined for overlap with the irAE. As stored in TCRdb, this immuneACCESS dataset retains in-frame rearrangements with V and J assigned. A fraction of the clones does not appear; measured against another copy, unresolved V genes explain less than half of the discrepancy, and the remainder lacks a known reason. The DNA gave D and trimming, while V, J and clone size come from that table. Counted in this sample were about 11,000 clones; 92% of them appeared once. The ten largest account for 1.4% to 1.5% of the sample.

The germline V gene supplies CDR1 SGDLS and CDR2 YYNGEE. Reading from cysteine to phenylalanine, the CDR3 counts 13 amino acids. The read is trimmed to its CDR3 DNA, 39 bases read in frame from base 1. V is shortened by 0 bases, J by 7 bases, and the region joining them spans 10 bases. The sequencing used lymph node tissue, collected from a patient treated with anti-PD-1 therapy. The sequence links TRBV9 to TRBJ1-1, with the D gene call left open. This clonotype was sampled from a female donor with metastatic renal cell carcinoma. Read as DNA, the sequence is TGTGCCAGCAGCGTAGTTTCCGCTAGTGAAGCTTTCTTT. Its translation is CASSVVSASEAFF.